Below are 22 T cell receptor beta chains sequenced from a single sample in a study of blood T cell repertoires in COVID-19. Produced via immunoSEQ multiplex PCR; TCRdb's table is partial and in-frame only. Of nearly 250,000 clones listed, around 88% are singletons. The sample taken for sequencing was PBMCs or T cells enriched from blood (not recorded which). The origin of the receptors is a woman aged 45 to 65 who had recovered from COVID-19.

The chain uses TRBV19 and TRBJ1-1; TRBD1 might be the D (5 bases). Trimming pared 3 bases from V and 4 bases from J, leaving 9 bases between. Germline V gene data show CDR1 as LNHDA and CDR2 as SQIVND (reference sequence). The CDR3 length is 13 residues. CDR3 nucleotide sequence: TGTGCCAGTAGTATGTTAGACAGCACTGAAGCTTTCTTT. Its protein product is CASSMLDSTEAFF.

This chain's CDR3 is CASSLRLAGATSSEQFF. In DNA, the CDR3 is TGTGCCAGCAGCTTAAGACTAGCGGGGGCCACTTCGAGTGAGCAGTTCTTC. This chain joins TRBV7-8 and TRBJ2-1; 12 bases fit TRBD2. Germline V gene lookup returns CDR1 SGHVS and CDR2 FQNEAQ. The CDR3 sequence is 17 residues long. Trimming at V came to 2 bases and at J to 9 bases, leaving 11 bases not matched to a gene.

This clone was counted only a few times. CDR3 protein: CATFPKGFYTEAFF. CDR3 DNA: TGTGCCACCTTCCCGAAGGGGTTTTACACTGAAGCTTTCTTT. This chain joins TRBV24-1 and TRBJ1-1; D is perhaps TRBD1 (5 bases). CDR3 length: 14 amino acids. Per germline, CDR1 KGHDR and CDR2 SFDVKD. V was trimmed by 9 bases and J by 3 bases, leaving 16 bases between them.

This rearrangement joins TRBV7-2 to TRBJ2-7, with TRBD1 matching over 7 bases. Per the germline V gene, CDR1 is SGHTA and CDR2 is FQGNSA. Germline trimming cut 5 bases from V and 5 bases from J; bases unmatched to any gene: 9. The CDR3 runs 14 residues. DNA of the CDR3: TGTGCCAGCAGCCCCTCTAGGGGGCCCAACGAGCAGTACTTC. It is translated as CASSPSRGPNEQYF.

J is TRBJ2-7 and V is TRBV2; 8 bases align to TRBD1. With 6 bases clipped from V and 2 bases from J, the junction kept 3 bases outside the gene matches. The V gene's germline CDR1 is SNHLY and CDR2 FYNNEI. There are 13 residues in the CDR3. This CDR3 reads CASRGTGPYEQYF. DNA for the CDR3: TGTGCCAGCAGAGGGACAGGACCCTACGAGCAGTACTTC.

V is TRBV5-1 and J is TRBJ1-4; tentatively, D is TRBD1 (5 bases). V was shortened by 0 bases and J by 8 bases, with 11 bases between the two germline ends. The germline V gene has CDR1 SGHRS and CDR2 YFSETQ. This CDR3 spans 14 amino acids. The CDR3 protein is CASSLGWGEEKLFF. CDR3 DNA sequence: TGCGCCAGCAGCTTGGGATGGGGGGAAGAAAAACTGTTTTTT.

The V gene is TRBV19, the J gene TRBJ2-7, with 9 bases fitting TRBD1. CDR3 length: 15 amino acids. J gave up 2 bases and V 3 bases, and 5 bases lay outside the gene matches. Germline lookup yields CDR1 LNHDA and CDR2 SQIVND (reference sequence). CDR3: CASSIGGQGPYEQYF. The CDR3 nucleotides read TGTGCCAGTAGTATTGGGGGACAGGGCCCCTACGAGCAGTACTTC.

CDR3 nucleotide sequence: TGTGCCAGTACGGACAGGAACACTGAAGCTTTCTTT. Protein: CASTDRNTEAFF. The J gene is TRBJ1-1, the V gene TRBV19, with a tentative D call TRBD1 (6 bases). Germline V gene lookup returns CDR1 LNHDA and CDR2 SQIVND (reference sequence). V gave up 7 bases and J gave up 1 base, with 7 bases separating them. The CDR3 loop spans 12 amino acids.

This clone showed up just once. This chain uses TRBV16 with TRBJ2-2; D is unclear. V dropped 1 base and J dropped 0 bases, with 6 bases sitting between them. Germline V gene sequence: CDR1 KGHSY, CDR2 FQNENV. This CDR3 region has 15 residues. CDR3 coding DNA: TGTGCCAGCAGCCAATTCCAGGCGAACACCGGGGAGCTGTTTTTT. Amino acid sequence: CASSQFQANTGELFF.

The V call is TRBV3-1 (or the pseudogene TRBV3-2), the J call TRBJ2-1, with 7 bases lining up with TRBD2. The J segment lost 7 bases and the V segment lost 6 bases, leaving 6 bases of the junction unmatched. The CDR3 has 13 amino acids. Germline CDR1 reads LGHDT; CDR2 reads YNNKEL (reference sequence). Written as DNA, the CDR3 is TGTGCCAGCAGGTCCGCTAGCGGAAATGAGCAGTTCTTC. This codes for CASRSASGNEQFF.

This rearrangement joins TRBV7-2 to TRBJ2-1, with 9 positions matching TRBD2. Germline CDR1 reads SGHTA; CDR2 reads FQGNSA. The CDR3 contains 16 residues. The V segment lost 3 bases and the J segment 7 bases; nucleotides outside the gene matches: 10. CDR3 sequence: CASSFSQGLASNEQFF. In nucleotides, the CDR3 is TGTGCCAGCAGCTTTAGCCAGGGACTAGCTAGTAATGAGCAGTTCTTC.

This clone was found a few times. This chain connects TRBV2 to TRBJ1-1; D call uncertain. Germline V gene sequence: CDR1 SNHLY, CDR2 FYNNEI. Deletions cut 3 bases from V and 7 bases from J, with 9 bases between. The CDR3 runs to 12 residues. The CDR3 region has the DNA TGTGCCAGCAGTGAGGCCCTCCTTGAAGCTTTCTTT. It yields the protein CASSEALLEAFF.

V is TRBV7-9 and J is TRBJ1-4; the D gene is possibly TRBD1 (5 bases). This CDR3 comprises 13 residues. V gave up 8 bases and J gave up 3 bases, with 10 bases separating them. CDR1 is SEHNR, CDR2 FQNEAQ, per germline (reference sequence). Here the CDR3 DNA reads TGTGCCAGCCCGGGGGGGTCTAATGAAAAACTGTTTTTT. Translation: CASPGGSNEKLFF. Together with reference TRBV7-9 and TRBJ1-4, the CDR3 gives the full variable domain: DTGVSQNPRHKITKRGQNVTFRCDPISEHNRLYWYRQTLGQGPEFLTYFQNEAQLEKSRLLSDRFSAERPKGSFSTLEIQRTEQGDSAMYLCASPGGSNEKLFFGSGTQLSVL.

The V call is TRBV27, the J call TRBJ1-2; D possibly corresponds to TRBD1 (6 bases). The CDR3 totals 15 residues. Germline lookup yields CDR1 MNHEY and CDR2 SMNVEV (reference sequence). The V gene lost 3 bases and the J gene lost 0 bases, with 11 bases spanning the gap. The CDR3 spells CASSLTRDTNYGYTF. CDR3 sequence (DNA): TGTGCCAGCAGTTTGACCCGGGACACTAACTATGGCTACACCTTC.

The chain links TRBV19 to TRBJ1-4; 8 nucleotides line up with TRBD1. Germline V gene data show CDR1 as LNHDA and CDR2 as SQIVND (reference sequence). The CDR3 extends over 14 amino acids. V dropped 6 bases and J dropped 5; count of bases not matched to a gene: 5. This CDR3 reads CASSRTGSNEKLFF. Here the CDR3 DNA reads TGTGCCAGTAGCCGGACAGGGAGCAATGAAAAACTGTTTTTT.

J is TRBJ2-2 and V is TRBV7-9, with 8 positions matching TRBD1. The V gene's germline CDR1 is SEHNR and CDR2 FQNEAQ (reference sequence). The V and J ends lost 3 bases and 5 bases, in that order; junction bases with no gene match: 5. The CDR3 consists of 15 residues. This CDR3 reads CASSLIQGATGELFF. In nucleotides, the CDR3 is TGTGCCAGCAGCTTGATCCAGGGGGCGACCGGGGAGCTGTTTTTT.

This clone was counted a few times. The gene calls are TRBV6-4 and TRBJ2-3; TRBD1 aligns across 8 bases. Trimming cost V 0 bases and J 4 bases; bases outside gene matches: 0. This CDR3 spans 14 amino acids. The V gene's germline CDR1 is MRHNA and CDR2 SNTAGT. CDR3 coding DNA: TGTGCCAGCAGTGACTCACAGGGGGCAGATACGCAGTATTTT. Translation gives CASSDSQGADTQYF.

This chain joins TRBV4-1 and TRBJ2-7; D is perhaps TRBD2 (5 bases). From germline, CDR1 is MGHRA and CDR2 YSYEKL. Between the trimmed V and J ends, which lost 0 bases and 1 base, there was a span of 13 bases. This CDR3 has 16 amino acids. The chain's CDR3 is CASSQELWTGSYEQYF. For the CDR3, the DNA is TGCGCCAGCAGCCAAGAGCTGTGGACGGGATCCTACGAGCAGTACTTC.

In its sample, this clone was seen a few times. The chain carries TRBV6-1 and TRBJ2-1, with 8 bases that match TRBD1. Germline V CDR1 and CDR2: MNHNS, SASEGT. After removal of 3 bases from V and 10 bases from J, the junction contained 14 bases not matched to a gene. The CDR3 is made up of 16 amino acids. The CDR3 DNA is TGTGCCAGCAGTGAGGTTCTATTCGTTGGACAGGGAGAGCAGTTCTTC. Translating it yields CASSEVLFVGQGEQFF.

J is TRBJ1-4 and V is TRBV5-1; 9 bases match TRBD1. This CDR3 is built from 16 residues. V was pared by 1 base and J by 8 bases, with 9 bases of the junction left unmatched. Germline values: CDR1 SGHRS, CDR2 YFSETQ. CDR3 bases: TGCGCCAGCAGCTTGAACCCGACAGGGGGAGACGAAAAACTGTTTTTT. It yields the protein CASSLNPTGGDEKLFF.

This clone was seen just once. V and J are TRBV3-1 (or the pseudogene TRBV3-2) and TRBJ2-7; 9 bases are a match to TRBD1. The CDR3 is 15 amino acids. The junction had 9 bases not matched to a gene; V was cut back by 5 bases and J by 4 bases. From germline, CDR1 is LGHDT and CDR2 YNNKEL (reference sequence). CDR3 DNA: TGTGCCAGCAGCGGCCGGGACAGGGTCGTATACGAGCAGTACTTC. It codes for CASSGRDRVVYEQYF.

This clone was recorded once. This chain links TRBV11-3 with TRBJ2-1, with TRBD2 matching 10 bases. CDR3 length equals 15 residues. The trim removed 5 bases at V and 9 bases at J, leaving 10 bases unmatched. The germline gives CDR1 SGHNT, CDR2 YENEEA. The chain's CDR3 is CASSGPLAGVLEQFF. CDR3 DNA sequence: TGTGCCAGCAGCGGTCCGCTAGCGGGGGTTCTTGAGCAGTTCTTC.